Listed here are 30 T cell receptor beta chains from one sample, sequenced in a study of CD8 T cells in Susac syndrome. Random hexamers primed reverse transcription of about 0.5 to 1 ug RNA. TCRdb reanalysed the immunoSEQ multiplex PCR reads using MiXCR and keeps one entry per CDR3 protein. The data hold 100,000 to 150,000 distinct CDR3 sequences, with around 94% observed a single time. The sample consisted of CD8+ T cells from PBMCs. These receptors were collected from a human donor with Susac syndrome.

The chain has TRBV7-9 and TRBJ2-5; TRBD1 matches at 7 bases. With 8 bases clipped from V and 5 bases from J, the junction kept 5 bases outside the gene matches. The CDR3 runs 12 residues. Germline V gives CDR1 SEHNR, CDR2 FQNEAQ (reference sequence). DNA of the CDR3: TGTGCCAGCGTCCTAGGGGGCGAGACCCAGTACTTC. It is translated as CASVLGGETQYF.

V is TRBV11-2 and J is TRBJ2-6; 9 bases map to TRBD1. This CDR3 is built from 17 residues. Trimming took 7 bases from V and 0 from J; bases not matched to a gene: 7. Germline V gene lookup returns CDR1 SGHAT and CDR2 FQNNGV. The CDR3, as DNA: TGTGCCAGCACGGCAGGGACAGGGATCTCTGGGGCCAACGTCCTGACTTTC. As protein: CASTAGTGISGANVLTF.

The rearrangement joins TRBV15 to TRBJ2-3, with a possible D match to TRBD2 (6 bases). Germline CDR1 and CDR2: LNHNV and YYDKDF (reference sequence). The CDR3 contains 15 residues. Trimming stripped 6 bases from V and 0 bases from J, with 13 bases between. The CDR3 sequence is CATSRDSSSTDTQYF. In DNA, the CDR3 is TGTGCCACCAGTAGGGACTCCAGTAGCACAGATACGCAGTATTTT.

The chain combines TRBV30 with TRBJ2-7; no definite D call. Trimming pared 5 bases from V and 1 base from J, leaving 6 bases between. CDR3 length equals 11 residues. Germline V gene data show CDR1 as GTSNPN and CDR2 as SVGIG (reference sequence). The chain's CDR3 is CAWGKSYEQYF. Written as DNA, the CDR3 is TGTGCCTGGGGGAAGTCCTACGAGCAGTACTTC.

The chain joins TRBV29-1 to TRBJ1-1; 8 bases agree with TRBD1. The CDR3 totals 14 residues. CDR1 and CDR2 from the germline V gene are SQVTM and ANQGSEA. V lost 3 bases to trimming and J lost 6 bases; unmatched junction nucleotides: 9. As DNA, the CDR3 is TGCAGCGTTGACTACCGGGACAGGATCGCTGAAGCTTTCTTT. Its translation is CSVDYRDRIAEAFF.

The gene calls are TRBV19 and TRBJ2-6, with D tentatively TRBD2 (5 bases). V lost 7 bases to trimming and J lost 3 bases, with 13 bases between them. The CDR3 runs to 15 residues. Germline V gene lookup returns CDR1 LNHDA and CDR2 SQIVND (reference sequence). The CDR3 nucleotides read TGTGCCAGTACCACGGGAAAAGTTGGGGCCAACGTCCTGACTTTC. This sequence encodes CASTTGKVGANVLTF.

The V and J genes are TRBV29-1 and TRBJ2-5; no definite D call. The CDR3 spans 14 residues. CDR1 SQVTM and CDR2 ANQGSEA come from the germline V gene. Trimming cost V 5 bases and J 1 base, with 14 bases left between them. The CDR3 bases are TGCAGCGTTCTTACGACGGATACCCAAGAGACCCAGTACTTC. Its protein is CSVLTTDTQETQYF.

The rearrangement joins TRBV15 to TRBJ2-7, with 7 bases fitting TRBD2. V dropped 0 bases and J dropped 5; count of bases not matched to a gene: 13. The CDR3 loop spans 17 amino acids. Germline CDR1 reads LNHNV; CDR2 reads YYDKDF (reference sequence). CDR3 residues: CATSRDRLIGGGNEQYF. CDR3 DNA sequence: TGTGCCACCAGCAGAGATCGCTTGATCGGGGGAGGGAACGAGCAGTACTTC.

The chain is built from TRBV7-9 and TRBJ2-1, with D hard to call. This CDR3 has 15 amino acids. Trimming took 3 bases from V and 2 from J, leaving 11 bases between them. Germline V gives CDR1 SEHNR, CDR2 FQNEAQ (reference sequence). The CDR3 nucleotides read TGTGCCAGCAGCTTCGCGACGGCTACCTACAATGAGCAGTTCTTC. Translation: CASSFATATYNEQFF.

The gene calls are TRBV2 and TRBJ2-1; TRBD1 aligns across 7 bases. The CDR3 has 14 residues. The ends lost 6 bases at V and 5 bases at J; junction bases unmatched: 7. From germline, CDR1 is SNHLY and CDR2 FYNNEI. Here the CDR3 reads CASSGKQGNNEQFF. CDR3 DNA sequence: TGTGCCAGCAGCGGGAAACAGGGGAACAATGAGCAGTTCTTC.

The chain links TRBV5-1 to TRBJ2-7, with 8 bases matching TRBD1. The V gene end was trimmed by 4 bases and the J gene end by 7 bases; junction bases not matched to a gene: 13. The CDR3 contains 15 residues. Germline loops: CDR1 SGHRS, CDR2 YFSETQ. The CDR3 is CASSDRDRSIEEQYF. The CDR3, as DNA: TGCGCCAGCAGCGACCGGGACAGGTCGATAGAGGAGCAGTACTTC.

This chain uses TRBV7-9 with TRBJ2-7; D assignment may be TRBD1 or TRBD2 (6 bases each). V gave up 5 bases and J gave up 3 bases, with 14 bases separating them. Germline V CDR1 and CDR2: SEHNR, FQNEAQ (reference sequence). The CDR3 covers 14 residues. CDR3 sequence: CASSPVGGGYEQYF. CDR3 in DNA: TGTGCCAGCAGCCCCGTAGGAGGGGGCTACGAGCAGTACTTC.

The chain employs TRBV7-8 and TRBJ2-5, with D perhaps matching TRBD1 or TRBD2 (5 bases each). Per germline, CDR1 SGHVS and CDR2 FQNEAQ. CDR3 size: 14 residues. V lost 5 bases, J lost 3 bases, and 13 bases lay in between. CDR3 region: CASSPGARKETQYF. As DNA, the CDR3 is TGTGCCAGCAGCCCCGGGGCGAGGAAAGAGACCCAGTACTTC.

This chain joins TRBV5-4 and TRBJ1-2; D is unresolved. V lost 4 bases to trimming and J lost 5 bases, with 15 bases between them. The germline V gene has CDR1 SGHNT and CDR2 YYREEE (reference sequence). This CDR3 is 14 amino acids long. The CDR3 DNA sequence: TGTGCCAGCAGCCCCGCCCAGTCAACTTATGGCTACACCTTC. It codes for CASSPAQSTYGYTF.

This chain uses TRBV6-5 with TRBJ2-5; TRBD1 or TRBD2 may be the D gene (6 bases each). There are 15 residues in the CDR3. V gave up 6 bases and J gave up 5 bases, with 19 bases separating them. Germline V lookup: CDR1 MNHEY, CDR2 SVGAGI. The CDR3 region is CASSTGEEGVETQYF. CDR3 DNA sequence: TGTGCCAGCAGCACCGGGGAGGAGGGGGTGGAGACCCAGTACTTC.

The rearrangement links TRBV4-1 to TRBJ2-7, with 7 bases fitting TRBD2. CDR1 MGHRA and CDR2 YSYEKL come from the germline V gene. The CDR3 is made up of 15 amino acids. The V gene end was trimmed by 2 bases and the J gene end by 2 bases; junction bases not matched to a gene: 6. The DNA for the CDR3 is TGCGCCAGCAGCCAATCCGAGCGGGAAACCTACGAGCAGTACTTC. It yields the protein CASSQSERETYEQYF.

The chain carries TRBV5-8 and TRBJ2-7; D may match TRBD1 or TRBD2 (5 bases each). The CDR3 spans 13 residues. Deletions cut 5 bases from V and 6 bases from J, with 15 bases between. CDR1 and CDR2 (germline): SGHTS, YDEGEE. The CDR3 reads CASRDRGEGEQYF. The CDR3 DNA is TGTGCCAGCAGGGATAGGGGAGAGGGCGAGCAGTACTTC.

CDR3: CASSVADGTYEQYF. Written as DNA, the CDR3 is TGTGCCAGCAGCGTAGCCGACGGGACCTACGAGCAGTACTTC. This chain links TRBV9 with TRBJ2-7; a weak D match, TRBD2 (5 bases). Looked up from germline, CDR1 is SGDLS and CDR2 is YYNGEE. The germline V and J ends were trimmed by 0 bases and 2 bases, with 9 bases remaining between them. The CDR3 totals 14 residues.

The V call is TRBV3-1, the J call TRBJ2-7, with D maybe TRBD2 (6 bases). The CDR3 loop spans 14 amino acids. Looked up from germline, CDR1 is LGHDT and CDR2 is YNNKEL (reference sequence). The ends were cut back, 2 bases at V and 3 bases at J, with 11 bases in the middle. The CDR3 DNA sequence: TGTGCCAGCAGCCAACGCCAGGGAGGCTACGAGCAGTACTTC. The encoded protein is CASSQRQGGYEQYF.

The gene calls are TRBV20-1 and TRBJ2-2; D gene unclear. Germline lookup yields CDR1 DFQATT and CDR2 SNEGSKA (reference sequence). V gave up 2 bases and J gave up 0 bases, with 4 bases separating them. The CDR3 sequence is 13 residues long. The DNA for the CDR3 is TGCAGTGCTAGACTAGCGAACACCGGGGAGCTGTTTTTT. It translates to CSARLANTGELFF.

This CDR3 is CASSFRASPEQYF. CDR3 nucleotide sequence: TGTGCCAGCAGCTTCCGGGCATCCCCCGAGCAGTACTTC. The chain links TRBV11-2 to TRBJ2-7; unclear D gene. Trimming took off 3 bases at V and 6 bases at J, with 12 bases between the two ends. CDR1 is SGHAT, CDR2 FQNNGV, per germline. The CDR3 has 13 residues.

CDR3 DNA: TGTGCCAGCAGCGTATTTCAAGGTTCGGGCTACACCTTC. Protein sequence: CASSVFQGSGYTF. The J gene is TRBJ1-2, the V gene TRBV9; D not certain. CDR1 and CDR2 from the germline V gene are SGDLS and YYNGEE. The CDR3 is 13 amino acids. Trimming stripped 1 base from V and 8 bases from J, with 12 bases between.

The chain uses TRBV12-3 or TRBV12-4 and TRBJ1-2; D is undetermined. The CDR3 extends over 13 amino acids. The germline V and J ends were trimmed by 0 bases and 5 bases, with 7 bases remaining between them. CDR3 sequence: CASSLALKYGYTF. CDR3 DNA: TGTGCCAGCAGTTTAGCTCTGAAGTATGGCTACACCTTC.

The rearrangement joins TRBV9 to TRBJ2-7, with no clear D. The CDR3 has 15 amino acids. V lost 0 bases, J lost 3 bases, and 13 bases lay in between. Germline CDR1 SGDLS, CDR2 YYNGEE. CDR3 nucleotide sequence: TGTGCCAGCAGCGTAGTGTCGGCGGCACTCTACGAGCAGTACTTC. Protein product: CASSVVSAALYEQYF.

This clonotype was observed a handful of times. The chain links TRBV7-6 to TRBJ2-7; TRBD1 might be the D (6 bases). Germline CDR1 and CDR2: SGHVS and FNYEAQ. Trimming removed 5 bases from V and 0 bases from J, with 11 bases in between. The CDR3 runs 14 residues. Here the CDR3 DNA reads TGTGCCAGCAGCCCCCGGGACAACTCCTACGAGCAGTACTTC. Translation: CASSPRDNSYEQYF. Together with reference TRBV7-6 and TRBJ2-7, the CDR3 gives the full variable domain: GAGVSQSPRYKVTKRGQDVALRCDPISGHVSLYWYRQALGQGPEFLTYFNYEAQQDKSGLPNDRFSAERPEGSISTLTIQRTEQRDSAMYRCASSPRDNSYEQYFGPGTRLTVT.

The chain employs TRBV4-1 and TRBJ1-5, with 10 bases fitting TRBD1. CDR3 length: 14 residues. V dropped 5 bases and J dropped 8; count of bases not matched to a gene: 6. CDR1 and CDR2 (germline): MGHRA, YSYEKL. The CDR3: CASSGTGAVEPQHF. The CDR3 DNA sequence: TGCGCCAGCAGCGGGACAGGGGCCGTAGAGCCCCAGCATTTT.

The chain links TRBV20-1 to TRBJ2-3; 7 nucleotides match TRBD2. Germline values: CDR1 DFQATT, CDR2 SNEGSKA (reference sequence). The CDR3 is 12 amino acids. The J segment lost 8 bases and the V segment lost 4 bases, leaving 6 bases of the junction unmatched. This CDR3 is CSATPGGGTQYF. The CDR3 DNA reads as TGCAGTGCTACGCCGGGCGGGGGTACGCAGTATTTT.

The V call is TRBV5-6, the J call TRBJ2-7; 7 nucleotides line up with TRBD2. The trim removed 0 bases at V and 1 base at J, leaving 7 bases unmatched. CDR3 size: 16 residues. Looked up from germline, CDR1 is SGHDT and CDR2 is YYEEEE. The CDR3 sequence: CASSLDLTSNSYEQYF. Written as DNA, the CDR3 is TGTGCCAGCAGCTTGGACTTGACTAGCAATTCCTACGAGCAGTACTTC.

V is TRBV12-3 or TRBV12-4 and J is TRBJ2-5; D gene uncertain. The germline V and J ends were trimmed by 4 bases and 4 bases, with 13 bases remaining between them. This CDR3 spans 14 amino acids. The CDR3 reads CASSSGRIVETQYF. The CDR3 region has the DNA TGTGCCAGCAGTTCTGGCAGAATAGTAGAGACCCAGTACTTC.

J is TRBJ1-6 and V is TRBV5-4; D gene ambiguous. There are 11 residues in the CDR3. Germline CDR1 and CDR2: SGHNT and YYREEE (reference sequence). V lost 7 bases, J lost 8 bases, and 7 bases lay in between. The CDR3 coding sequence is TGTGCCAGCGGACCTGATTCACCCCTCCACTTT. Translated: CASGPDSPLHF.